Below, 14 T cell receptor delta chains from the same sample are listed, as sequenced in a study of DNA immune sequencing with unique molecular identifiers. Primers for all 8 TRDV and 4 TRDJ genes amplified genomic DNA in 32-plex. In roughly 3 barcoding PCR cycles, molecules received a 12-nucleotide UMI, then adapter PCR followed. TCRdb used CATT to re-call clones from the multiplex PCR reads. The sample carries about 2,500 delta-chain clones, around 14% recorded once. Source material: gamma-delta T cells from PBMCs. The receptors come from a human donor in good health.

Points on this clone: A read error is the likely source, as a far larger clone sits one nucleotide away. The same CDR3 arises from other DNA sequences in this sample as well. The gene calls are TRDV2 and TRDJ1; TRDD3 matches 8 bases. The CDR3 is 18 amino acids. Germline loops: CDR1 GEAIGNYY, CDR2 EKD. The CDR3 region has the DNA TGTGCCTGTGACCCCGTACTGGGGGCCAATATTTACACCGATAAACTCATTTTT. It is translated as CACDPVLGANIYTDKLIF.

As regards this clone: The TCRdb record carries a much larger clone's protein, which differs from this DNA's translation at residue 9; a read error is the likely cause, and the protein listed here is the DNA translation. The chain carries TRDV2 and TRDJ1, with 7 bases fitting TRDD3. Germline trimming cut 0 bases from V and 4 bases from J; bases unmatched to any gene: 19. Germline CDR1 GEAIGNYY, CDR2 EKD. CDR3 length: 19 residues. CDR3: CACDTVIGAGGPPDDKLIF. In DNA, the CDR3 is TGTGCCTGTGACACCGTTATAGGCGCTGGGGGCCCCCCAGACGATAAACTCATCTTT.

The CDR3 loop reads CALGNHGRLGDTDDKLIF. The CDR3 coding sequence is TGTGCTCTTGGGAATCACGGGCGACTGGGGGATACGGACGATAAACTCATCTTT. The J segment is TRDJ1; no V gene was assigned; TRDD3 is the table's D call and was not checked against the DNA. This CDR3 has 18 amino acids.

Turning to this clone: The protein recorded in TCRdb matches a much larger clone and deviates from this DNA's translation at residue 16, suggesting a read error; the protein here is obtained by translating the DNA. The rearrangement joins TRDV2 to TRDJ1; 12 nucleotides match TRDD3. CDR1 and CDR2 from the germline V gene are GEAIGNYY and EKD. This CDR3 spans 19 amino acids. CDR3 protein: CACDEISTGGYPYTDILIF. The CDR3 nucleotides read TGTGCCTGTGACGAGATCTCGACTGGGGGATACCCGTACACCGATATACTCATCTTT.

A few counts support this clone. A single base separates this from a much larger clone, so it may be a read error. J is TRDJ1 and V is TRDV3; D is ambiguous. The CDR3 sequence is 18 residues long. The V gene lost 0 bases and the J gene lost 0 bases, with 23 bases spanning the gap. Germline CDR1 reads TVYSNPD; CDR2 reads GDNSRS (reference sequence). Here the CDR3 DNA reads TGTGCCTTTAGCGCCTTGGAGCCTCCTCCTTTGTACACCGATAAACTCATCTTT. This encodes CAFSALEPPPLYTDKLIF.

This clone was detected a few times. CDR3 loop: CACDTLENKSTDKLIF. CDR3 coding DNA: TGTGCCTGTGACACGTTGGAGAACAAAAGCACCGATAAACTCATCTTT. The chain recombines TRDV2 with TRDJ1; D gene unclear. The CDR3 has 16 amino acids. Trimming shortened V by 1 base and J by 1 base, and 15 bases separated the two germline ends. CDR1 and CDR2 (germline): GEAIGNYY, EKD.

In its sample, this clone was seen a few times. A far larger clone is one nucleotide away, so this likely arose from a read error. The chain is built from TRDV2 and TRDJ3; D perhaps matches TRDD3 (5 bases). CDR1 and CDR2 (germline): GEAIGNYY, EKD. The CDR3 contains 18 residues. The CDR3 sequence is CACDTAGARSWDTRKMFF. DNA of the CDR3: TGTGCCTGTGACACCGCGGGGGCGCGCTCCTGGGACACCCGAAAGATGTTTTTC.

The sample holds a few counts of this clone. The V call is TRDV1, the J call TRDJ1, with D tentatively TRDD3 (7 bases). CDR1 is TSWWSYY and CDR2 is QGS in the germline V gene. V lost 2 bases and J 6 bases, leaving 19 bases between the germline ends. The CDR3 loop spans 16 amino acids. The CDR3 here is CALGEWSYPWGYKLIF. The CDR3 DNA sequence: TGTGCTCTTGGGGAATGGTCCTACCCCTGGGGGTATAAACTCATCTTT.

By sample share, this clone is medium-sized (0.01 to 0.1%). The chain has TRDV2 and TRDJ1; 10 bases match TRDD3. The V gene end was trimmed by 3 bases and the J gene end by 5 bases; junction bases not matched to a gene: 5. Germline assignment: CDR1 GEAIGNYY and CDR2 EKD. The CDR3 loop spans 14 amino acids. The CDR3 DNA follows: TGTGCCTGTGACCTACTGGGGGATGAGGATAAACTCATCTTT. This sequence encodes CACDLLGDEDKLIF.

Turning to this clone: A single base is all that separates this from a far larger clone, so a read error is likely. This rearrangement joins TRDV2 to TRDJ1, with 12 bases aligning to TRDD3. This CDR3 contains 17 residues. V shed 0 bases and J 6 bases; nucleotides not matched to a gene: 10. Looked up from germline, CDR1 is GEAIGNYY and CDR2 is EKD. The CDR3 DNA is TGTGCCTGTGACACCCTAGAGACTGGGGGATACCTCAATAAACTCATCTTT. Translation: CACDTLETGGYLNKLIF.

About this clone itself: A read error is possible here, since a much larger clone lies one base away. The gene calls are TRDV2 and TRDJ1; 8 nucleotides agree with TRDD3. V dropped 2 bases and J dropped 4; count of bases not matched to a gene: 14. Germline V CDR1 and CDR2: GEAIGNYY, EKD. The CDR3 contains 17 residues. The CDR3 nucleotides read TGTGCCTGTGACAAACTGGGTACTGGGGGGTACATCGATAAACTCATCTTT. Its translation: CACDKLGTGGYIDKLIF.

In its sample, this clone ranks as hyperexpanded. This CDR3 is also generated by other DNA sequences in the sample. The V call is TRDV2, the J call TRDJ1; 7 bases are shared with TRDD3. This CDR3 region has 15 residues. CDR1 and CDR2 (germline): GEAIGNYY, EKD. With 3 bases clipped from V and 0 bases from J, the junction kept 6 bases outside the gene matches. The CDR3 here is CACDLLGTNTDKLIF. As DNA, the CDR3 is TGTGCCTGTGACCTACTGGGGACGAACACCGATAAACTCATCTTT.

As regards this clone: A read error is likely here: a far larger clone is one base away. Other DNA sequences within the sample encode an identical CDR3. The rearrangement joins TRDV2 to TRDJ1; 9 positions agree with TRDD3. CDR1 is GEAIGNYY and CDR2 is EKD in the germline V gene. With V trimmed by 3 bases and J by 0 bases, 19 bases remained unmatched. CDR3 length: 20 amino acids. The CDR3 region is CACDPLSTVLGEGDTDKLIF. CDR3 DNA: TGTGCCTGTGACCCCCTATCCACAGTACTGGGGGAAGGGGACACCGATAAACTCATCTTT.

By share, this clone ranks as medium-sized. The chain carries TRDV2 and TRDJ1, with TRDD3 matching 13 bases. Germline-derived CDR1 and CDR2 are GEAIGNYY and EKD. This CDR3 has 19 residues. V shed 0 bases and J 1 base; nucleotides not matched to a gene: 10. The CDR3 bases are TGTGCCTGTGACACCATTCAGGTACTGGGGGATACGGCCACCGATAAACTCATCTTT. Its translation is CACDTIQVLGDTATDKLIF.